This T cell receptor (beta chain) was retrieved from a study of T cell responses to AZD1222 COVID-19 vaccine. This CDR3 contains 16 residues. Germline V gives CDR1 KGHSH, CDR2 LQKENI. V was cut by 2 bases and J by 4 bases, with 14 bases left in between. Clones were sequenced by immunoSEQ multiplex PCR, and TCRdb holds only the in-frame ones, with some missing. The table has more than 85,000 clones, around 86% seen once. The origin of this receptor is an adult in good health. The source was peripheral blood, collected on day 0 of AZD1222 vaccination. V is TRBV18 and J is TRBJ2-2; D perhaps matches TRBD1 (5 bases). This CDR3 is CASSPSQGRGTGELFF. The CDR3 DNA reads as TGTGCCAGCTCACCAAGTCAGGGAAGGGGCACCGGGGAGCTGTTTTTT. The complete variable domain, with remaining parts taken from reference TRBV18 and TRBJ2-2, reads NAGVMQNPRHLVRRRGQEARLRCSPMKGHSHVYWYRQLPEEGLKFMVYLQKENIIDESGMPKERFSAEFPKEGPSILRIQQVVRGDSAAYFCASSPSQGRGTGELFFGEGSRLTVL.